This is a list of T cell receptor beta chains from one sample in a study of patients and donors after allogeneic stem cell transplantation. TCRdb used MiXCR to reprocess the RT-PCR reads, holding one entry per CDR3 protein. Altogether 920,000 or so distinct CDR3 sequences are present, about a sixth being singletons, with the ten largest covering around 6%. Sequenced input: blood, either unsorted or a sorted T cell fraction (not recorded which). These receptors were obtained from a human donor who was either an allogeneic HSCT recipient or a stem cell or donor lymphocyte infusion donor (not recorded which). It is not recorded whose cells these are; they may come from a transplant donor. Each CDR3 is given with its conserved first and last residue. Fields, in order: clone size, D gene, V gene, J gene, CDR3 protein, CDR3 DNA. The D gene is left open where the match is weak. Expanded clones are given a class, and other clones once, few, many or no size at all.

clone_size: .; d_call: TRBD1; v_call: TRBV15; j_call: TRBJ2-7; cdr3_aa: CATSRDSIGTGSEQYF; cdr3_nt: TGTGCCACCAGCAGAGATTCCATAGGGACAGGGTCCGAGCAGTACTTC
clone_size: few; d_call: TRBD2; v_call: TRBV9; j_call: TRBJ2-7; cdr3_aa: CASSVGPSGSSYEQYF; cdr3_nt: TGTGCCAGCAGCGTAGGTCCTAGCGGGAGCTCCTACGAGCAGTACTTC
clone_size: .; d_call: .; v_call: TRBV5-1; j_call: TRBJ2-1; cdr3_aa: CASSLIPLQTNEQFF; cdr3_nt: TGCGCCAGCAGCTTGATCCCCTTGCAGACCAATGAGCAGTTCTTC
clone_size: few; d_call: .; v_call: TRBV20-1; j_call: TRBJ1-2; cdr3_aa: CSAPGRRTLYGYTF; cdr3_nt: TGCAGTGCCCCAGGGCGAAGGACTCTCTATGGCTACACCTTC
clone_size: .; d_call: .; v_call: TRBV24-1; j_call: TRBJ2-5; cdr3_aa: CATSDWLQETQYF; cdr3_nt: TGTGCCACCAGTGATTGGCTACAAGAGACCCAGTACTTC
clone_size: .; d_call: .; v_call: TRBV4-2; j_call: TRBJ2-7; cdr3_aa: CASSQVWGRFHEQYF; cdr3_nt: TGTGCCAGCAGCCAAGTCTGGGGGCGCTTCCACGAGCAGTACTTC
clone_size: once; d_call: .; v_call: TRBV3-1; j_call: TRBJ1-5; cdr3_aa: CASSQMGWAHTPQHF; cdr3_nt: TGTGCCAGCAGCCAAATGGGGTGGGCCCATACGCCCCAGCATTTT
clone_size: .; d_call: .; v_call: TRBV7-9; j_call: TRBJ2-6; cdr3_aa: CASSLGSGGSVANVLTF; cdr3_nt: TGTGCCAGCAGCTTAGGAAGTGGGGGATCCGTGGCCAACGTCCTGACTTTC
clone_size: many; d_call: TRBD1; v_call: TRBV12-3/TRBV12-4; j_call: TRBJ1-5; cdr3_aa: CASSPGQDLSNQPQHF; cdr3_nt: TGTGCCAGCAGTCCCGGACAGGACCTTAGCAATCAGCCCCAGCATTTT
clone_size: .; d_call: .; v_call: TRBV6-1; j_call: TRBJ2-1; cdr3_aa: CASSQSGGASRNEQFF; cdr3_nt: TGTGCCAGCAGCCAATCTGGCGGAGCTAGTAGGAATGAGCAGTTCTTC
clone_size: .; d_call: TRBD1; v_call: TRBV3-1; j_call: TRBJ2-7; cdr3_aa: CANSQVGTGNREQYF; cdr3_nt: TGTGCCAACAGCCAGGTAGGGACAGGGAATCGCGAGCAGTACTTC
clone_size: .; d_call: .; v_call: TRBV5-4; j_call: TRBJ2-1; cdr3_aa: CASSLVLGTGKLSYNEQFF; cdr3_nt: TGTGCCAGCAGCTTGGTCTTGGGTACCGGGAAGCTTTCCTACAATGAGCAGTTCTTC
clone_size: few; d_call: .; v_call: TRBV9; j_call: TRBJ1-6; cdr3_aa: CASSGGRDNSPLHF; cdr3_nt: TGTGCCAGCAGCGGGGGAAGGGATAATTCACCCCTCCACTTT
clone_size: .; d_call: .; v_call: TRBV7-2; j_call: TRBJ1-6; cdr3_aa: CASSLTRDPNSPLHF; cdr3_nt: TGTGCCAGCAGCTTAACGCGGGATCCCAATTCACCCCTCCACTTT
clone_size: many; d_call: .; v_call: TRBV29-1; j_call: TRBJ1-2; cdr3_aa: CSFSHGQGYTF; cdr3_nt: TGCAGCTTCTCACACGGTCAGGGCTACACCTTC
clone_size: few; d_call: TRBD1; v_call: TRBV7-8; j_call: TRBJ1-3; cdr3_aa: CASSLASGQGAAGNTIYF; cdr3_nt: TGTGCCAGCAGCTTAGCGTCAGGACAGGGAGCCGCTGGAAACACCATATATTTT
clone_size: few; d_call: TRBD1; v_call: TRBV7-8; j_call: TRBJ2-5; cdr3_aa: CASSFGDRDGETQYF; cdr3_nt: TGTGCCAGCAGCTTCGGAGACAGGGATGGGGAGACCCAGTACTTC
clone_size: few; d_call: .; v_call: TRBV7-2; j_call: TRBJ2-2; cdr3_aa: CASSLAGGTTGELFF; cdr3_nt: TGTGCCAGCAGCTTAGCCGGGGGTACCACCGGGGAGCTGTTTTTT
clone_size: .; d_call: TRBD1; v_call: TRBV10-3; j_call: TRBJ1-2; cdr3_aa: CAISVQGAKGNYGYTF; cdr3_nt: TGTGCCATCAGTGTCCAGGGGGCGAAGGGGAACTATGGCTACACCTTC
clone_size: .; d_call: .; v_call: TRBV5-6; j_call: TRBJ2-3; cdr3_aa: CASSLVAVVADTQYF; cdr3_nt: TGTGCCAGCAGCTTGGTGGCAGTTGTTGCAGATACGCAGTATTTT
clone_size: few; d_call: .; v_call: TRBV4-2; j_call: TRBJ1-4; cdr3_aa: CASSLSPSGNEKLFF; cdr3_nt: TGTGCCAGCAGCCTCAGTCCGTCGGGTAATGAAAAACTGTTTTTT
clone_size: .; d_call: TRBD1; v_call: TRBV20-1; j_call: TRBJ2-3; cdr3_aa: CSAPRDRGTDTQYF; cdr3_nt: TGCAGTGCCCCCCGGGACAGGGGCACAGATACGCAGTATTTT
clone_size: few; d_call: .; v_call: TRBV2; j_call: TRBJ2-3; cdr3_aa: CASREMPPDTQYF; cdr3_nt: TGTGCCAGCAGGGAGATGCCCCCAGATACGCAGTATTTT
clone_size: few; d_call: .; v_call: TRBV9; j_call: TRBJ2-1; cdr3_aa: CASSVETDRYNEQFF; cdr3_nt: TGTGCCAGCAGCGTAGAAACGGACCGCTACAATGAGCAGTTCTTC
clone_size: few; d_call: TRBD2; v_call: TRBV5-1; j_call: TRBJ2-1; cdr3_aa: CASSRTSGSPNEQFF; cdr3_nt: TGCGCCAGCAGCCGGACTAGCGGAAGTCCCAATGAGCAGTTCTTC
clone_size: few; d_call: TRBD2; v_call: TRBV5-1; j_call: TRBJ2-3; cdr3_aa: CASLPGGRNTDTQYF; cdr3_nt: TGCGCCAGTCTTCCCGGCGGGAGGAATACAGATACGCAGTATTTT
clone_size: .; d_call: .; v_call: TRBV9; j_call: TRBJ2-3; cdr3_aa: CASSAPGGEGDTQYF; cdr3_nt: TGTGCCAGCAGCGCCCCAGGGGGGGAAGGAGATACGCAGTATTTT
clone_size: .; d_call: .; v_call: TRBV7-2; j_call: TRBJ1-5; cdr3_aa: CASSLVWGAPQPQHF; cdr3_nt: TGTGCCAGCAGCTTAGTTTGGGGGGCTCCTCAGCCCCAGCATTTT
clone_size: many; d_call: .; v_call: TRBV12-3/TRBV12-4; j_call: TRBJ2-1; cdr3_aa: CASTTDRLNYNEQFF; cdr3_nt: TGTGCCAGCACCACCGACAGGCTTAACTACAATGAGCAGTTCTTC
clone_size: .; d_call: .; v_call: TRBV9; j_call: TRBJ2-2; cdr3_aa: CASNPRERANTGELFF; cdr3_nt: TGTGCCAGCAACCCTCGAGAAAGGGCCAACACCGGGGAGCTGTTTTTT
clone_size: .; d_call: TRBD1; v_call: TRBV24-1; j_call: TRBJ2-5; cdr3_aa: CATSDLSVAGGAETQYF; cdr3_nt: TGTGCCACCAGTGATTTAAGTGTGGCAGGGGGCGCGGAGACCCAGTACTTC
clone_size: .; d_call: .; v_call: TRBV5-1; j_call: TRBJ2-5; cdr3_aa: CASSPRPGRAWETQYF; cdr3_nt: TGCGCCAGCAGCCCAAGACCTGGCAGGGCGTGGGAGACCCAGTACTTC
clone_size: .; d_call: .; v_call: TRBV10-3; j_call: TRBJ1-5; cdr3_aa: CAISESAGRNSNQPQHF; cdr3_nt: TGTGCCATCAGTGAGTCGGCGGGGAGGAATAGCAATCAGCCCCAGCATTTT
clone_size: .; d_call: TRBD2; v_call: TRBV7-7; j_call: TRBJ2-1; cdr3_aa: CASSLGLAGAGEQFF; cdr3_nt: TGTGCCAGCAGCTTAGGACTAGCGGGAGCGGGTGAGCAGTTCTTC
clone_size: .; d_call: TRBD2; v_call: TRBV12-3/TRBV12-4; j_call: TRBJ2-3; cdr3_aa: CASSFGGGIGEDTQYF; cdr3_nt: TGTGCCAGCAGTTTCGGCGGGGGGATCGGGGAGGATACGCAGTATTTT
clone_size: few; d_call: .; v_call: TRBV19; j_call: TRBJ2-3; cdr3_aa: CATSRLNTQYF; cdr3_nt: TGTGCCACCTCACGCCTTAATACGCAGTATTTT
clone_size: few; d_call: .; v_call: TRBV24-1; j_call: TRBJ1-2; cdr3_aa: CATSDPDRNYGYTF; cdr3_nt: TGTGCCACCAGTGACCCCGACAGGAACTATGGCTACACCTTC
clone_size: many; d_call: .; v_call: TRBV5-1; j_call: TRBJ2-3; cdr3_aa: CASSLVRSSTDTQYF; cdr3_nt: TGCGCCAGCAGCTTGGTTCGCTCTTCCACAGATACGCAGTATTTT
clone_size: .; d_call: .; v_call: TRBV6-5; j_call: TRBJ2-3; cdr3_aa: CASSYTYREGDTQYF; cdr3_nt: TGTGCCAGCAGTTACACATACAGGGAGGGGGATACGCAGTATTTT
clone_size: few; d_call: .; v_call: TRBV12-3/TRBV12-4; j_call: TRBJ1-1; cdr3_aa: CASSPPLGLHTEAFF; cdr3_nt: TGTGCCAGCAGCCCCCCTTTAGGCCTACACACTGAAGCTTTCTTT
clone_size: .; d_call: .; v_call: TRBV5-1; j_call: TRBJ2-5; cdr3_aa: CASSSNARRAETQYF; cdr3_nt: TGCGCCAGCAGCTCAAACGCTCGGAGAGCAGAGACCCAGTACTTC
clone_size: .; d_call: .; v_call: TRBV29-1; j_call: TRBJ1-2; cdr3_aa: CSVVGRVYGYTF; cdr3_nt: TGCAGCGTTGTCGGGAGGGTGTATGGCTACACCTTC
clone_size: few; d_call: .; v_call: TRBV10-2; j_call: TRBJ2-6; cdr3_aa: CASTAGLSGANVLTF; cdr3_nt: TGCGCCAGCACCGCGGGACTCTCTGGGGCCAACGTCCTGACTTTC